This TCR beta chain appears in the sequencing data of a study of T-cell reconstitution after alpha-beta-depleted transplantation in children. The V and J ends lost 3 bases and 6 bases, in that order; junction bases with no gene match: 1. Germline CDR1 SGHRS, CDR2 YFSETQ. The CDR3 has 13 amino acids. This clonotype was recorded at least ten times. Unique molecular identifiers were used to barcode this TCRbeta library. TCRdb recomputed calls from the PCR reads with MiXCR, one row per CDR3 protein. Here the sample spans about 610,000 distinct CDR3 sequences, 20% to 30% being singletons. Here the sequenced sample was PBMCs, taken before TCRalphabeta/CD19-depleted stem cell transplant. The chain carries TRBV5-1 and TRBJ2-4; 9 bases agree with TRBD1. The TCR originated in a boy younger than two with Wiskott-Aldrich syndrome, due to receive a stem cell transplant. Written as DNA, the CDR3 is TGCGCCAGCAGCTCGGGACAGGGAAACATTCAGTACTTC. It yields the protein CASSSGQGNIQYF.